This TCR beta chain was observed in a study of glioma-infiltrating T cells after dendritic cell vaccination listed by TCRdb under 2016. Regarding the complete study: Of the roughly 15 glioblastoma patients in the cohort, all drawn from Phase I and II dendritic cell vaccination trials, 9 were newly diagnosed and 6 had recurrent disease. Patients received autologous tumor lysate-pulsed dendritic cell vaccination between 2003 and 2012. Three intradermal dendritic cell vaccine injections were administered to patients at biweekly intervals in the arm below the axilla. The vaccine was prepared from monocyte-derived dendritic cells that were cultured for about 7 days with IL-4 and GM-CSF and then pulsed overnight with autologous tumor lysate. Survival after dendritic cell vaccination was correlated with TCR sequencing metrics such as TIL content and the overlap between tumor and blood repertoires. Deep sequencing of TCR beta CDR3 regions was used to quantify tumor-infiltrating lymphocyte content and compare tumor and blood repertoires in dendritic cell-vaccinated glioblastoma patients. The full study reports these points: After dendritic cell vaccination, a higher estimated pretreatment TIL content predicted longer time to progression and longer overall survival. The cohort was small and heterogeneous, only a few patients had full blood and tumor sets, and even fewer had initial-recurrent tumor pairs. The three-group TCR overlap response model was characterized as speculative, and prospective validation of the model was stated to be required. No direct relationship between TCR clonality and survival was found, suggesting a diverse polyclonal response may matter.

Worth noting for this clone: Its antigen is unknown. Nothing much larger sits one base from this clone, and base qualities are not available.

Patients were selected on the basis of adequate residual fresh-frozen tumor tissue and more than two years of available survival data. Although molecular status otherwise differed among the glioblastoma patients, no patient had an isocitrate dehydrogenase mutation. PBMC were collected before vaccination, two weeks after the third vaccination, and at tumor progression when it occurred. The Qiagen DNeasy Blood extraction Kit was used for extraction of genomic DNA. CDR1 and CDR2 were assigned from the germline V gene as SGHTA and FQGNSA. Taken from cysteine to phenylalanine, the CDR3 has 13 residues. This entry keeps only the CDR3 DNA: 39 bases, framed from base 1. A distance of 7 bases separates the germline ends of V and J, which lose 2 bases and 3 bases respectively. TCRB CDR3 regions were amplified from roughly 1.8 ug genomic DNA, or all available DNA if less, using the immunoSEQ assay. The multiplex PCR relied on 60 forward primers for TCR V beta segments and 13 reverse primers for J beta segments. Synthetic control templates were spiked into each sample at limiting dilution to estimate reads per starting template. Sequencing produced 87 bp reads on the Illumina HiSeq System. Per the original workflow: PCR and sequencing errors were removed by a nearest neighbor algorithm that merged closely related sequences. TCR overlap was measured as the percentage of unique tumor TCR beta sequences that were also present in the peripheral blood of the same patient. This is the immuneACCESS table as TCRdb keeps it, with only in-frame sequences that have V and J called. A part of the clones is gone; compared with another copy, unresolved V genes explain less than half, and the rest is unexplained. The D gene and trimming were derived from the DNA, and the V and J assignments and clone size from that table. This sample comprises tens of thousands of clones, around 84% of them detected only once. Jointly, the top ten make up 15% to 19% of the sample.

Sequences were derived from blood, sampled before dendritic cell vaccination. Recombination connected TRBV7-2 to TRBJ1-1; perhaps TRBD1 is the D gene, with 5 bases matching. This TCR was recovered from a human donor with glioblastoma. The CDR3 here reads CASSLQGYTEAFF. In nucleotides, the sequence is TGTGCCAGCAGCTTACAGGGCTACACTGAAGCTTTCTTT.